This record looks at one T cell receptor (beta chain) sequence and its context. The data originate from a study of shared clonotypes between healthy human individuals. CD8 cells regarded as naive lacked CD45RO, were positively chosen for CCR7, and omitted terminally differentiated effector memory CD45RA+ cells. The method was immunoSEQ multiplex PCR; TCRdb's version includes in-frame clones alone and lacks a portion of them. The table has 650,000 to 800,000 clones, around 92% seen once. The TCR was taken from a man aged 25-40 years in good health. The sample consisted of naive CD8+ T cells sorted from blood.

The CDR3 reads CASSGLATKGYNEQFF. In DNA, the CDR3 is TGTGCCAGCAGCGGACTAGCGACCAAGGGATACAATGAGCAGTTCTTC. This chain uses TRBV6-4 with TRBJ2-1; TRBD2 aligns across 9 bases. The trim removed 6 bases at V and 4 bases at J, leaving 10 bases unmatched. Per germline, CDR1 MRHNA and CDR2 SNTAGT. This CDR3 has 16 residues.